A single sample gave rise to the 10 T cell receptor beta chains below, sequenced in a study of cytomegalovirus exposure and HLA in healthy donors. The PCR ran on 60 Vbeta and 13 Jbeta primers. Measured with immunoSEQ multiplex PCR; TCRdb has only the in-frame clones, and not every one. The sample lists fewer than 200,000 clones, around three quarters occurring once. Sequencing used PBMCs. These receptors were obtained from a woman in her 30s in good health and CMV-seropositive.

This clone was counted a few times. The chain carries TRBV21-1 and TRBJ1-5. TRBV21-1 is designated a pseudogene. CDR3 length: 18 amino acids. CDR3 coding DNA: TGTGCCAGCAGCAAAGCGCGTCCTGGGCTGGGGAGAAATCAGCCCCAGCATTTT. This gives the protein CASSKARPGLGRNQPQHF.

The chain is built from TRBV9 and TRBJ2-4; 8 bases match TRBD1. Trimming at V came to 0 bases and at J to 1 base, leaving 6 bases not matched to a gene. Per the germline V gene, CDR1 is SGDLS and CDR2 is YYNGEE. This CDR3 is built from 17 residues. In DNA form, the CDR3 reads TGTGCCAGCAGCGTAGGGGGTCAGGGGGCGGCCAAAAACATTCAGTACTTC. This sequence encodes CASSVGGQGAAKNIQYF.

This chain uses TRBV11-2 with TRBJ2-7; perhaps TRBD2 as D (6 bases). CDR3 length equals 13 residues. The germline CDR1 and CDR2 sequences are SGHAT and FQNNGV. Deletions cut 6 bases from V and 1 base from J, with 10 bases between. CDR3 nucleotide sequence: TGTGCCAGCAGGTCGGGGGATTCCTACGAGCAGTACTTC. It translates to CASRSGDSYEQYF.

V usage is TRBV4-1 and J usage is TRBJ2-3, with TRBD2 matching 8 bases. Germline CDR1 MGHRA, CDR2 YSYEKL. The CDR3 extends over 16 amino acids. Losses at the gene ends were 1 base for V and 5 bases for J; bases not matched to a gene: 8. The CDR3 nucleotides are TGCGCCAGCAGCCAAGCCCTATGGCGGGAGGTAGATACGCAGTATTTT. Translated, it gives CASSQALWREVDTQYF.

The chain combines TRBV7-2 with TRBJ2-5, with 8 bases that match TRBD2. The CDR3 loop spans 16 amino acids. V gave up 1 base and J gave up 4 bases; unmatched junction bases: 8. Germline lookup yields CDR1 SGHTA and CDR2 FQGNSA. The CDR3 loop is CASSLEPGGGGETQYF. The DNA for the CDR3 is TGTGCCAGCAGCTTAGAACCGGGAGGGGGGGGAGAGACCCAGTACTTC. The whole variable domain, filled in from reference TRBV7-2 and TRBJ2-5, reads GAGVSQSPSNKVTEKGKDVELRCDPISGHTALYWYRQSLGQGLEFLIYFQGNSAPDKSGLPSDRFSAERTGGSVSTLTIQRTQQEDSAVYLCASSLEPGGGGETQYFGPGTRLLVL.

The chain links TRBV5-6 to TRBJ2-7, with 7 bases lining up with TRBD1. The germline gives CDR1 SGHDT, CDR2 YYEEEE. This CDR3 is 13 amino acids long. V lost 4 bases to trimming and J lost 5 bases; unmatched junction nucleotides: 6. CDR3 nucleotides: TGTGCCAGCAGCCCGACAGGGTTCAACGAGCAGTACTTC. Its translation is CASSPTGFNEQYF.

This clone has just a few counts. The J gene is TRBJ1-5, the V gene TRBV5-8; 9 nucleotides agree with TRBD1. Trimming at V came to 0 bases and at J to 3 bases, leaving 1 base not matched to a gene. This CDR3 has 15 amino acids. The germline CDR1 and CDR2 sequences are SGHTS and YDEGEE. CDR3 region: CASSLGDRVNQPQHF. As DNA, the CDR3 is TGTGCCAGCAGCTTGGGGGACAGGGTCAATCAGCCCCAGCATTTT. The full variable domain, rest sourced from reference TRBV5-8 and TRBJ1-5, is EAGVTQSPTHLIKTRGQQATLRCSPISGHTSVYWYQQALGLGLQFLLWYDEGEERNRGNFPPRFSGRQFPNYSSELNVNALELEDSALYLCASSLGDRVNQPQHFGDGTRLSIL.

The V and J genes are TRBV4-3 and TRBJ1-1, with a possible D match to TRBD1 (5 bases). Germline CDR1 reads LGHNA; CDR2 reads YSLEER. The CDR3 consists of 16 residues. V shed 0 bases and J shed 2 bases, with 13 bases lying between them. The CDR3 spells CASSQDLGRENTEAFF. In DNA, the CDR3 is TGCGCCAGCAGCCAAGATCTCGGCAGGGAAAACACTGAAGCTTTCTTT.

This chain connects TRBV4-1 to TRBJ2-2, with D perhaps matching TRBD1 (6 bases). Looked up from germline, CDR1 is MGHRA and CDR2 is YSYEKL. V lost 4 bases to trimming and J lost 4 bases, with 13 bases between them. There are 15 residues in the CDR3. This chain's CDR3 is CASSLGAQFTGELFF. CDR3 coding DNA: TGCGCCAGCAGCCTGGGGGCACAGTTCACCGGGGAGCTGTTTTTT.

This clone was recorded a few times. In DNA, the CDR3 is TGCGCCAGCAGCTTGGCAGGGGACACTGAAGCTTTCTTT. It yields the protein CASSLAGDTEAFF. This chain connects TRBV5-1 to TRBJ1-1, with D perhaps TRBD1 (6 bases). The CDR3 spans 13 residues. CDR1 is SGHRS and CDR2 is YFSETQ in the germline V gene. Trimming pared 0 bases from V and 3 bases from J, leaving 6 bases between.